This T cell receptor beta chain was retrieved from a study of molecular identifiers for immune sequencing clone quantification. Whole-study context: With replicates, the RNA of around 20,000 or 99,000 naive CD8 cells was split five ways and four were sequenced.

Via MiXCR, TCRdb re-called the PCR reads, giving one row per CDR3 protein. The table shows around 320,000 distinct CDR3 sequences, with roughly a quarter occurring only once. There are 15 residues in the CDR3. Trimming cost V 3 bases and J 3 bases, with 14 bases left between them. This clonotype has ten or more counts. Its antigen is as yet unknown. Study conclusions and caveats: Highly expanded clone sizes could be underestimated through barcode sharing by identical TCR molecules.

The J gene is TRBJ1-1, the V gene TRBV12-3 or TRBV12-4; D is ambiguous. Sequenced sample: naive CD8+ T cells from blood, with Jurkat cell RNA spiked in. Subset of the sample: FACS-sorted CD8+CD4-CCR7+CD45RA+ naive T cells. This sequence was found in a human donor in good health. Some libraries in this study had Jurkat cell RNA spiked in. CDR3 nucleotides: TGTGCCAGCAGTTTTCTGGGAACACGCTACACTGAAGCTTTCTTT. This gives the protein CASSFLGTRYTEAFF.